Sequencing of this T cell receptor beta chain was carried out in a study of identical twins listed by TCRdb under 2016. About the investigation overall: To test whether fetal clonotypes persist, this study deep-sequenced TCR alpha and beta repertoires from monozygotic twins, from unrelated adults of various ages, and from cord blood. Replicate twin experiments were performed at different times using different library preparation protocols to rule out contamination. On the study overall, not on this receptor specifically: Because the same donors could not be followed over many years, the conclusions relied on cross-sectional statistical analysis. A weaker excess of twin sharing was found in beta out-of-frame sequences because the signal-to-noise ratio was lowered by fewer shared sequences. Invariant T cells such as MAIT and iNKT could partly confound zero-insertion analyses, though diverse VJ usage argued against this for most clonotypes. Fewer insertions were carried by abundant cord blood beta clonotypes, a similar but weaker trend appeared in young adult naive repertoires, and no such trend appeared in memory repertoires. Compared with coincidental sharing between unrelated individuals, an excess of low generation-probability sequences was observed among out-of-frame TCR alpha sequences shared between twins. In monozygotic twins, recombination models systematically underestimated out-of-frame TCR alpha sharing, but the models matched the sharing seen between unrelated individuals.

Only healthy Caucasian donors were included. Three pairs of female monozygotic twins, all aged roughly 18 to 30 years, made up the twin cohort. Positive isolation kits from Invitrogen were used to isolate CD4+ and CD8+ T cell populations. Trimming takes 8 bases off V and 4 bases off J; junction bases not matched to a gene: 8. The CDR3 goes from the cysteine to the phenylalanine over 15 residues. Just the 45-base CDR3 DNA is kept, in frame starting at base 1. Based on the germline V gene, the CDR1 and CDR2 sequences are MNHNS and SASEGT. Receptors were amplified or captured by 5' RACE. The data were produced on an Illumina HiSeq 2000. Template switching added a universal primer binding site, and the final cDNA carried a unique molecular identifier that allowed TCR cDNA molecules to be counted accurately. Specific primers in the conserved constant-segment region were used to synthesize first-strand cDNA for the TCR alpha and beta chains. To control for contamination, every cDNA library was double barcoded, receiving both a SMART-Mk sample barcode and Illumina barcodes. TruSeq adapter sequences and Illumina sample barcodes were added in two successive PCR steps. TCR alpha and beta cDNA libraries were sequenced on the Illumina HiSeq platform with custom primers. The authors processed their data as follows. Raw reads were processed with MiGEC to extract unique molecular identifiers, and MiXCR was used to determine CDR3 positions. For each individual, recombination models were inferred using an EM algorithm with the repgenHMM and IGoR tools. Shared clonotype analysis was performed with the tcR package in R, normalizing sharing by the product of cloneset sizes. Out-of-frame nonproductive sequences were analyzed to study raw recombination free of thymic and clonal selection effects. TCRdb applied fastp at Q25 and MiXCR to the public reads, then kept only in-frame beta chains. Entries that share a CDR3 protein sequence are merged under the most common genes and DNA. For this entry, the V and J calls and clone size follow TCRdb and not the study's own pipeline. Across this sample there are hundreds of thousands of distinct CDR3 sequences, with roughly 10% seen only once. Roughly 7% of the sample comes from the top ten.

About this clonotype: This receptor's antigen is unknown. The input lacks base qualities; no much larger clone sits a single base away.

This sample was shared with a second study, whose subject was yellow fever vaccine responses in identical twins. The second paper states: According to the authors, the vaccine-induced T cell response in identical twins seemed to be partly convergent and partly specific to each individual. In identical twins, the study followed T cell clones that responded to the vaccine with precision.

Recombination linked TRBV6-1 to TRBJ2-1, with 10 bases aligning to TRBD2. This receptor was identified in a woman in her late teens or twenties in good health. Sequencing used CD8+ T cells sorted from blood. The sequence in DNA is TGTGCCAGCCAAGCCCTAGCGGGAGAGTACAATGAGCAGTTCTTC. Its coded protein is CASQALAGEYNEQFF.